This T cell receptor (beta chain) was identified during a study of T cell responses to AZD1222 COVID-19 vaccine. Study-wide results and caveats: White British donors predominated, females outnumbered males, and clonal diversity was possibly underestimated.

V shed 2 bases and J shed 7 bases, with 17 bases lying between them. Germline CDR1 reads SGHVS; CDR2 reads FQNEAQ. This CDR3 comprises 15 residues. The table came from immunoSEQ multiplex PCR; TCRdb's copy has only in-frame clones and leaves some out. The data show about 120,000 clones, with more than 65% seen just once and roughly 9.5% held by the top ten. Concerning this clone itself: Its specificity is unknown.

Here the sequenced sample was peripheral blood, taken on day 0 of AZD1222 vaccination. The chain is built from TRBV7-8 and TRBJ2-5; D call uncertain. The TCR originated in an adult in good health. In nucleotides, the CDR3 is TGTGCCAGCAGCTTACGCGACCCAACTACTGGGACCCAGTACTTC. This translates into CASSLRDPTTGTQYF.